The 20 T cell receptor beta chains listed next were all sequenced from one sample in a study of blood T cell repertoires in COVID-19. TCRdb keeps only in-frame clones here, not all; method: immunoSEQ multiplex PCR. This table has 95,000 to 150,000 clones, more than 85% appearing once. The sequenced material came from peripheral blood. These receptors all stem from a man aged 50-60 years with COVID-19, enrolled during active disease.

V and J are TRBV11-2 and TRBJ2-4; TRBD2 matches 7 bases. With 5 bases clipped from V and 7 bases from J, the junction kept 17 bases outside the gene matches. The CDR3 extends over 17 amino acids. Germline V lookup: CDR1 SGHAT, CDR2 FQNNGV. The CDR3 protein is CASSPGDYPKIGNIQYF. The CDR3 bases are TGTGCCAGCAGCCCCGGGGACTACCCTAAAATCGGGAACATTCAGTACTTC.

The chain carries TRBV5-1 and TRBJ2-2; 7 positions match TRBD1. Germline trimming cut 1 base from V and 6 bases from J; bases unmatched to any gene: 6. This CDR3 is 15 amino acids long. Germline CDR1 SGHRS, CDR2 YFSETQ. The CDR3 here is CASSLTGDTAGELFF. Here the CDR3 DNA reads TGCGCCAGCAGCTTGACAGGGGATACCGCCGGGGAGCTGTTTTTT.

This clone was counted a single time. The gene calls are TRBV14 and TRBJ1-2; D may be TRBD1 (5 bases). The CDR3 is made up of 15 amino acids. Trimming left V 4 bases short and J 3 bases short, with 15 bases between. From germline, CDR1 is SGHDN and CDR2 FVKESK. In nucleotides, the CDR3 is TGTGCCAGCAGCCCCGATTTGGGGGGGGACTATGGCTACACCTTC. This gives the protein CASSPDLGGDYGYTF. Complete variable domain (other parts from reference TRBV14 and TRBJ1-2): EAGVTQFPSHSVIEKGQTVTLRCDPISGHDNLYWYRRVMGKEIKFLLHFVKESKQDESGMPNNRFLAERTGGTYSTLKVQPAELEDSGVYFCASSPDLGGDYGYTFGSGTRLTVV.

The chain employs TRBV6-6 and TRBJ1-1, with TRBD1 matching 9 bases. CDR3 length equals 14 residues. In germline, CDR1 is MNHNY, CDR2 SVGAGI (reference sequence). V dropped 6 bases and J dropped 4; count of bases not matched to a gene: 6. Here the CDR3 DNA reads TGTGCCAGCAGGCGGGTACAGGGGGCCACTGAAGCTTTCTTT. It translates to CASRRVQGATEAFF.

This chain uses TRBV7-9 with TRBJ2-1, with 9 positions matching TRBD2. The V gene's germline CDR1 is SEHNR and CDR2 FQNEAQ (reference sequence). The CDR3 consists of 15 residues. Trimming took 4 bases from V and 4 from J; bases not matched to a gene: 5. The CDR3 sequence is CASSSRLAVYNEQFF. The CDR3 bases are TGTGCCAGCAGCTCCCGACTAGCGGTATACAATGAGCAGTTCTTC.

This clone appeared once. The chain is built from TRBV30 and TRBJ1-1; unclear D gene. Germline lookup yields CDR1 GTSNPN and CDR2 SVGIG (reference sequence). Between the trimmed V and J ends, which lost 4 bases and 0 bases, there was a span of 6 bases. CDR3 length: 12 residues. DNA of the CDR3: TGTGCCTGGACGGGGATGAACACTGAAGCTTTCTTT. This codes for CAWTGMNTEAFF.

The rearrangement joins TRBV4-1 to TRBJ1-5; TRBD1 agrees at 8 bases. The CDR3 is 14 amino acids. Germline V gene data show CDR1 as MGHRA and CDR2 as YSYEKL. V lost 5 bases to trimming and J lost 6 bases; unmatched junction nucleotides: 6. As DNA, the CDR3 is TGCGCCAGCAGCTCCGGACAGGGCAGTCAGCCCCAGCATTTT. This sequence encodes CASSSGQGSQPQHF.

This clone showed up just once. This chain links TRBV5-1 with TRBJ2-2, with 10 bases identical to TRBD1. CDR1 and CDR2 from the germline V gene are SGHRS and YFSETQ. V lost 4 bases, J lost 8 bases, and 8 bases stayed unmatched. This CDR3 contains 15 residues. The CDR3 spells CASSKPGQGTGELFF. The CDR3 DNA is TGCGCCAGCAGCAAACCGGGACAGGGGACGGGGGAGCTGTTTTTT. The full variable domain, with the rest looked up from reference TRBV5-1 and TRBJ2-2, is KAGVTQTPRYLIKTRGQQVTLSCSPISGHRSVSWYQQTPGQGLQFLFEYFSETQRNKGNFPGRFSGRQFSNSRSEMNVSTLELGDSALYLCASSKPGQGTGELFFGEGSRLTVL.

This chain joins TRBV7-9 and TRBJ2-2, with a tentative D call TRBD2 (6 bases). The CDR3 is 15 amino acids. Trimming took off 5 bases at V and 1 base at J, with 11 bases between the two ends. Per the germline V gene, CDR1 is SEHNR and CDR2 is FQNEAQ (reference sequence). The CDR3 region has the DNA TGTGCCAGCAGCCTCCTGGAGGGGAACACCGGGGAGCTGTTTTTT. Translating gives CASSLLEGNTGELFF.

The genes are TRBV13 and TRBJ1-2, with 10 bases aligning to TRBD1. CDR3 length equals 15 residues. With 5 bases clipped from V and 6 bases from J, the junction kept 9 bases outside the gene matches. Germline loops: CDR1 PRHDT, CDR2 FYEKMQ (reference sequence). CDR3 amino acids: CASSVSSGTGDGYTF. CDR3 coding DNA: TGTGCCAGCAGCGTATCCTCCGGGACAGGGGATGGCTACACCTTC.

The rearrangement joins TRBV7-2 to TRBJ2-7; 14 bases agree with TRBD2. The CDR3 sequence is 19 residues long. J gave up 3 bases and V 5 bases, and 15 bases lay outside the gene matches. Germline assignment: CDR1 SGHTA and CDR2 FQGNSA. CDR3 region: CASSPSPDGTSGSFYEQYF. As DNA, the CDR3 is TGTGCCAGCAGCCCGTCGCCGGACGGGACTAGCGGGAGCTTCTACGAGCAGTACTTC.

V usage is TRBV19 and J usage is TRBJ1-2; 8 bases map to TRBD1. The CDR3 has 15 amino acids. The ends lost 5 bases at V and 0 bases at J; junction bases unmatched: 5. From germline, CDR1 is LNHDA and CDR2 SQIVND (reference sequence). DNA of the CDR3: TGTGCCAGTAGTCGACAGGGGTCGGCTAACTATGGCTACACCTTC. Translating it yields CASSRQGSANYGYTF. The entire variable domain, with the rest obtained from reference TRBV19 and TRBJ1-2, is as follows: DGGITQSPKYLFRKEGQNVTLSCEQNLNHDAMYWYRQDPGQGLRLIYYSQIVNDFQKGDIAEGYSVSREKKESFPLTVTSAQKNPTAFYLCASSRQGSANYGYTFGSGTRLTVV.

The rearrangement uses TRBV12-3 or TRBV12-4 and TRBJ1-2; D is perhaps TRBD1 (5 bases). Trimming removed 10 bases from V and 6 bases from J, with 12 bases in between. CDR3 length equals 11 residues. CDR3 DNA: TGTGCCACCAAAGGGGAACATGGCTACACCTTC. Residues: CATKGEHGYTF.

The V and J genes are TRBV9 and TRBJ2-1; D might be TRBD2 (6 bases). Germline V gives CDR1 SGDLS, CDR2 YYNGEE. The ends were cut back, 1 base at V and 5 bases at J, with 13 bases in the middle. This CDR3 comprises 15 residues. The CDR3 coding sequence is TGTGCCAGCAGCGTACAAGGACTACCGAACAATGAGCAGTTCTTC. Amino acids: CASSVQGLPNNEQFF.

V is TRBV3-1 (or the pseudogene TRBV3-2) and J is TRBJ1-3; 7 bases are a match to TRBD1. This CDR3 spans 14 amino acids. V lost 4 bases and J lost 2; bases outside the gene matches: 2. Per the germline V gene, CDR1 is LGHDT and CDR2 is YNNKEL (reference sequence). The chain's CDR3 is CASSRGQAGNTIYF. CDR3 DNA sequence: TGTGCCAGCAGCCGAGGACAGGCTGGAAACACCATATATTTT.

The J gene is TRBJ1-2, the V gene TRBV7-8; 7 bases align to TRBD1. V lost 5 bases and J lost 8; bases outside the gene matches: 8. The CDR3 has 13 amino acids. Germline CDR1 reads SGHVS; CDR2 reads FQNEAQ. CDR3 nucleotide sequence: TGTGCCAGCAGCGCCGACAGGGCCCAAGGCTACACCTTC. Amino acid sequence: CASSADRAQGYTF.

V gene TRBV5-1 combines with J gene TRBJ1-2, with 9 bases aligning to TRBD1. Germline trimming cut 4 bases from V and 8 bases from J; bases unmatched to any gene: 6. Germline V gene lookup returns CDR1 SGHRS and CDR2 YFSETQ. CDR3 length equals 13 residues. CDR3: CASSEQGARGYTF. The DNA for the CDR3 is TGCGCCAGCAGCGAACAGGGGGCGCGAGGCTACACCTTC. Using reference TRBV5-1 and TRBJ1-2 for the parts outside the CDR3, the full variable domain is KAGVTQTPRYLIKTRGQQVTLSCSPISGHRSVSWYQQTPGQGLQFLFEYFSETQRNKGNFPGRFSGRQFSNSRSEMNVSTLELGDSALYLCASSEQGARGYTFGSGTRLTVV.

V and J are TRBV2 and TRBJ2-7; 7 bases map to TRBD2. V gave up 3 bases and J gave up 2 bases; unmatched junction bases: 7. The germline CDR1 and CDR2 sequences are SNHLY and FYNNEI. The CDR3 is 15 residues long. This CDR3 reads CASSDVGGPPYEQYV. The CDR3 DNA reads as TGTGCCAGCAGTGATGTGGGAGGGCCTCCCTACGAGCAGTACGTC.

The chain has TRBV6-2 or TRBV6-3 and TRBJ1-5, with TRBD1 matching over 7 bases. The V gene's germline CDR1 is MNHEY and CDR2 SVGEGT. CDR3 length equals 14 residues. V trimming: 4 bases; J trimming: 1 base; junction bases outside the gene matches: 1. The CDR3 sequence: CASSSGGSNQPQHF. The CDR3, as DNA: TGTGCCAGCAGTTCAGGGGGAAGCAATCAGCCCCAGCATTTT.

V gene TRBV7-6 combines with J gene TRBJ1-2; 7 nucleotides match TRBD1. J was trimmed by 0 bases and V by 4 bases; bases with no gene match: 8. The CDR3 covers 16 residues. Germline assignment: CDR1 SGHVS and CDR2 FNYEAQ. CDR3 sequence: CASSSTLGTANYGYTF. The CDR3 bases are TGTGCCAGCAGCTCGACACTCGGGACAGCTAACTATGGCTACACCTTC. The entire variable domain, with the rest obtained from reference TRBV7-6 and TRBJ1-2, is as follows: GAGVSQSPRYKVTKRGQDVALRCDPISGHVSLYWYRQALGQGPEFLTYFNYEAQQDKSGLPNDRFSAERPEGSISTLTIQRTEQRDSAMYRCASSSTLGTANYGYTFGSGTRLTVV.